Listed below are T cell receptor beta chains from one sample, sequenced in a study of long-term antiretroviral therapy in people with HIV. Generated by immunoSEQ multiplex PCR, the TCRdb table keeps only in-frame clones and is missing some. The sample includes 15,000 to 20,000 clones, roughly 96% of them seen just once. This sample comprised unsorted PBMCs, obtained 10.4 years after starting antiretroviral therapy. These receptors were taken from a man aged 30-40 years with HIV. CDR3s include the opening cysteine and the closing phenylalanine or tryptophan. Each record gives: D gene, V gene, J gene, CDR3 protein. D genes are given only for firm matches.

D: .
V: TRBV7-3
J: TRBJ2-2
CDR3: CASSFVSDTGELFF

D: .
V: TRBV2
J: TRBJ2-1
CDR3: CASRGGDSKQYEQFF

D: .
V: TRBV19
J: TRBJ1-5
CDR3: CASSGRGNQPQHF

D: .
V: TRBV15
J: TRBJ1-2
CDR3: CATSRDREGNYGYTF

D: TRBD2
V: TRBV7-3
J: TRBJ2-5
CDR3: CASSLGGGETQYF

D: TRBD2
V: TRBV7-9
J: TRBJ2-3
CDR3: CASSSGRGGPTDTQYF

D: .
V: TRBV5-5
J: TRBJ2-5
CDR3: CASSLDGEPGETQYF

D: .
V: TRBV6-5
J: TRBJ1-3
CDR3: CASSYVLGAGNTIYF

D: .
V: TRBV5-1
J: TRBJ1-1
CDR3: CASSSRGGLNTEAFF

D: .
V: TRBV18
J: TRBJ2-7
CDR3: CASSPTDVSYEQYF

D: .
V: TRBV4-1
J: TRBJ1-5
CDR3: CASSQEVGYGQPQHF

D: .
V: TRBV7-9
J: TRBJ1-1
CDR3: CASSSHRVYGVAFF

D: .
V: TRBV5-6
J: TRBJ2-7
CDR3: CASSLSRDEQYF